The 3 T cell receptor beta chains listed next were all sequenced from one sample in a study of identical twins (dated by TCRdb to the mid-2010s). The library was prepared using 5' RACE. TCRdb lists the instrument as Illumina HiSeq 2000. Using fastp at Q25 and MiXCR, TCRdb reprocessed the public reads and kept productive beta chains. Each entry merges the rows of one CDR3 protein and shows their most common DNA and genes. For this sample there are 450,000 or so distinct CDR3 sequences; around 15% appear just once. The leading ten clones occupy 0.98% of the sample. The same specimen was also included in a second study, on yellow fever vaccine responses in identical twins.

The source material was CD4+ T cells sorted from blood. The receptor source for this set is a young woman in good health.

The gene calls are TRBV5-1 and TRBJ2-1; 10 nucleotides line up with TRBD2. The V segment lost 6 bases and the J segment 4 bases; nucleotides outside the gene matches: 16. This CDR3 contains 18 residues. The V gene's germline CDR1 is SGHRS and CDR2 YFSETQ. CDR3 amino acids: CASTEREGRSGGYNEQFF. CDR3 DNA sequence: TGCGCCAGCACAGAGCGGGAGGGCCGTTCGGGTGGATACAATGAGCAGTTCTTC.

The chain has TRBV4-3 and TRBJ2-3; D remains unclear. The germline V and J ends were trimmed by 0 bases and 5 bases, with 6 bases remaining between them. The CDR3 is 13 residues long. The germline CDR1 and CDR2 sequences are LGHNA and YSLEER. The CDR3 here is CASSQDFEDTQYF. The CDR3 DNA sequence: TGCGCCAGCAGCCAAGACTTTGAAGATACGCAGTATTTT.

V usage is TRBV11-2 and J usage is TRBJ2-2; the match to TRBD2 covers 10 bases. The CDR3 is made up of 16 amino acids. Germline loops: CDR1 SGHAT, CDR2 FQNNGV. Trimming removed 7 bases from V and 4 bases from J; junction bases left unmatched: 9. CDR3 protein: CASTPLAGGRTGELFF. For the CDR3, the DNA is TGTGCCAGCACCCCTTTAGCGGGAGGTCGCACCGGGGAGCTGTTTTTT.